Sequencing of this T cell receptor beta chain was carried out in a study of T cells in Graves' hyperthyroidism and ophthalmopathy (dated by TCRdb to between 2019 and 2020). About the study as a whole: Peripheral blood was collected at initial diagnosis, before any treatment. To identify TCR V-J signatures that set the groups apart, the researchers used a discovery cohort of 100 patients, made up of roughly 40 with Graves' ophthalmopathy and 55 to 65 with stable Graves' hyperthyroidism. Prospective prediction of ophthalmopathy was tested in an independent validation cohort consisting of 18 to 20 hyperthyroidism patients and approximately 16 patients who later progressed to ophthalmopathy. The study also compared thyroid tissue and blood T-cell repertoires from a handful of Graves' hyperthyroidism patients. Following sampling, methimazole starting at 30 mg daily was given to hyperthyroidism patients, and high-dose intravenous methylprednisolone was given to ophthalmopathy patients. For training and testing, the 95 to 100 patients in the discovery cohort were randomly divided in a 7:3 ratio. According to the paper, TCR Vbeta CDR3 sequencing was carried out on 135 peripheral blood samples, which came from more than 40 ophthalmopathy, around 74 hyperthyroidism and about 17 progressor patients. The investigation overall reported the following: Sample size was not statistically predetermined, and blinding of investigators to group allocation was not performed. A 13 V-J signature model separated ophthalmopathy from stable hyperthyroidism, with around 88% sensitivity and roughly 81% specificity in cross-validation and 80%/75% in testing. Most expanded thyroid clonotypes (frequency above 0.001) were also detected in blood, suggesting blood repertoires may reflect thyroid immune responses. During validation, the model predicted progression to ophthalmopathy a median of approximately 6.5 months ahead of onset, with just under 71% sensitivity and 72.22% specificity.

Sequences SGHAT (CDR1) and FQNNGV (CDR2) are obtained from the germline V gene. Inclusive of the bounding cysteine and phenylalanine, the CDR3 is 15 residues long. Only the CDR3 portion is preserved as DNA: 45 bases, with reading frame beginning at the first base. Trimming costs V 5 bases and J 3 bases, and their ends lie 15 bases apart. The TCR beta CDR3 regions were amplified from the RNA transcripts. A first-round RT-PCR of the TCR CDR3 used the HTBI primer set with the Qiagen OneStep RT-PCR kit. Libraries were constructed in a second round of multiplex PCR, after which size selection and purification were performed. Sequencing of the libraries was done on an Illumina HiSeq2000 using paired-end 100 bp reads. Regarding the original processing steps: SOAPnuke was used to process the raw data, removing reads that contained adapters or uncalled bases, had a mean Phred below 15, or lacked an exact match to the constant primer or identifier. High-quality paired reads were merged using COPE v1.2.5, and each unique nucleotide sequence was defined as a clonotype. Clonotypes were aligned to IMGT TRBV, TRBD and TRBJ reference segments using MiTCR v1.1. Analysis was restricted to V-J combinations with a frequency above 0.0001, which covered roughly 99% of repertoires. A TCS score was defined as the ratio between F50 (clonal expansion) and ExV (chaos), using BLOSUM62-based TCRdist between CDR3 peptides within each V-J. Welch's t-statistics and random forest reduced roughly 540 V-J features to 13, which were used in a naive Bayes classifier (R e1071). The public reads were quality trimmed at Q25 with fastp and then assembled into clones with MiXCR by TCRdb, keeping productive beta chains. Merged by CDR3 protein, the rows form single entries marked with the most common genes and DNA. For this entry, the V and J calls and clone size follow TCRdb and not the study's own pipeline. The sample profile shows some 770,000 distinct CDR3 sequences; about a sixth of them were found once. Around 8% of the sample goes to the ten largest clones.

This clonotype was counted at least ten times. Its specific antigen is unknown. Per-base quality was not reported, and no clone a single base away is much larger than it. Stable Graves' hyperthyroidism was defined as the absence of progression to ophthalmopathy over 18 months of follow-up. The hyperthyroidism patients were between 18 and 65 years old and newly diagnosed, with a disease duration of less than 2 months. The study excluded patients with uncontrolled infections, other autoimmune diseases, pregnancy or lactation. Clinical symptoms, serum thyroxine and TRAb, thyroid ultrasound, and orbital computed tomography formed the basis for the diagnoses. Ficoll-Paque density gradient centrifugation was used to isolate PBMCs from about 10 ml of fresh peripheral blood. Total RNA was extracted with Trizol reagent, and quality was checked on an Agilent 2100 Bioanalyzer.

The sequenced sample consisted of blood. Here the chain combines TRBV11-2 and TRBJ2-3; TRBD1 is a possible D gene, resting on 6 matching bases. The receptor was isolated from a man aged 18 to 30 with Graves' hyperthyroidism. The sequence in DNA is TGTGCCAGCAGCCCAGGTGGGGGCCGAACAGATACGCAGTATTTT. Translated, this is CASSPGGGRTDTQYF.